The 32 T cell receptor beta chains in this list originate from one sample, sequenced in a study of circulating CD8 cells and anti-PD-1 response in melanoma. Sorting of live CD3+CD8+TCRalphabeta+ cells by PD-1 and/or TIGIT gave four subsets. Using approximately 16 ng of total RNA, TCR libraries were made with the QIAseq Immune Repertoire TCR panel. TCRdb analysed the reads with MiXCR anew, one entry per CDR3 protein. This table has around 2,000 distinct CDR3 sequences, roughly 8% appearing once. The sample consisted of CD8+ T cells from PBMCs, taken at baseline or after one month of anti-PD-1 therapy (not recorded which). The origin of the receptors is a human donor with melanoma.

In this sample, this clonotype is medium-sized. The chain carries TRBV29-1 and TRBJ2-7; 10 bases match TRBD1. Losses at the gene ends were 7 bases for V and 3 bases for J; bases not matched to a gene: 9. This CDR3 has 14 residues. Germline assignment: CDR1 SQVTM and CDR2 ANQGSEA. The CDR3 loop reads CSALFRDRGYEQYF. The CDR3 DNA sequence: TGCAGCGCGCTTTTCCGGGACAGGGGCTACGAGCAGTACTTC.

As regards this clonotype: A much bigger clone sits one base away, suggesting this may be a read error. The chain recombines TRBV5-4 with TRBJ2-2; D is ambiguous. The CDR3 covers 14 residues. Germline V gene lookup returns CDR1 SGHNT and CDR2 YYREEE (reference sequence). CDR3 amino acids: CARSSRRATGELFF. The DNA for the CDR3 is TGTGCCAGAAGCTCCAGACGTGCCACCGGGGAGCTGTTTTTT.

This clonotype rates as medium-sized (0.01 to 0.1%). The V call is TRBV25-1, the J call TRBJ2-5; the D gene is possibly TRBD2 (6 bases). The V end lost 3 bases, the J end lost 9 bases, and 17 bases lay between the germline ends. The CDR3 covers 14 residues. CDR1 is MGHDK and CDR2 is SYGVNS in the germline V gene. The CDR3 sequence: CASSEEGLLGAQYF. The CDR3, as DNA: TGTGCCAGCAGTGAGGAGGGGTTGCTAGGGGCCCAGTACTTC.

This clonotype is labeled medium-sized. The chain employs TRBV25-1 and TRBJ2-1; a possible D gene is TRBD2 (5 bases). This CDR3 comprises 16 residues. With 3 bases removed from V and 9 bases from J, the gap between germline ends came to 21 bases. Germline loops: CDR1 MGHDK, CDR2 SYGVNS. The CDR3 nucleotides read TGTGCCAGCAGTGACTCGCGAGGGAGTATCGGGATTGAGCAGTTCTTC. Residues: CASSDSRGSIGIEQFF.

This clonotype is judged medium-sized (0.01 to 0.1%). The chain carries TRBV9 and TRBJ2-7; 8 bases are shared with TRBD2. V shed 0 bases and J 1 base; nucleotides not matched to a gene: 3. This CDR3 has 15 amino acids. Germline values: CDR1 SGDLS, CDR2 YYNGEE. The chain's CDR3 is CASSVDASGSYEQYF. CDR3 DNA sequence: TGTGCCAGCAGCGTAGACGCTAGCGGGTCCTACGAGCAGTACTTC. The whole variable domain, filled in from reference TRBV9 and TRBJ2-7, reads DSGVTQTPKHLITATGQRVTLRCSPRSGDLSVYWYQQSLDQGLQFLIQYYNGEERAKGNILERFSAQQFPDLHSELNLSSLELGDSALYFCASSVDASGSYEQYFGPGTRLTVT.

This clonotype counts as medium-sized (0.01 to 0.1%). The V gene is TRBV24-1, the J gene TRBJ2-7; D is unclear. The CDR3 covers 11 residues. The germline CDR1 and CDR2 sequences are KGHDR and SFDVKD. Between the trimmed V and J ends, which lost 4 bases and 3 bases, there was a span of 3 bases. CDR3 nucleotide sequence: TGTGCCACCAGTGAAGGCTACGAGCAGTACTTC. Its translation: CATSEGYEQYF.

This clonotype is judged medium-sized. The J gene is TRBJ1-1, the V gene TRBV30, with D possibly being TRBD1 (5 bases). V was shortened by 7 bases and J by 0 bases, with 12 bases between the two germline ends. CDR3 length equals 13 residues. The germline CDR1 and CDR2 sequences are GTSNPN and SVGIG (reference sequence). As DNA, the CDR3 is TGTGCCTATGGAGACAGTTTGAACACTGAAGCTTTCTTT. It translates to CAYGDSLNTEAFF.

By share, this clonotype counts as large (0.1 to 1%). The chain employs TRBV9 and TRBJ2-1; D not certain. This CDR3 region has 12 residues. Trimming stripped 2 bases from V and 7 bases from J, with 7 bases between. The germline V gene has CDR1 SGDLS and CDR2 YYNGEE. The CDR3 protein is CASSVARNEQFF. The CDR3 region has the DNA TGTGCCAGCAGCGTTGCTAGGAATGAGCAGTTCTTC.

By share of the sample, this clonotype is medium-sized (0.01 to 0.1%). The chain has TRBV19 and TRBJ1-2; 9 bases fit TRBD1. V lost 7 bases, J lost 4 bases, and 4 bases stayed unmatched. This CDR3 has 13 amino acids. The germline CDR1 and CDR2 sequences are LNHDA and SQIVND (reference sequence). The CDR3 protein is CASTRDRVYGYTF. The CDR3 DNA follows: TGTGCCAGTACAAGGGACAGGGTCTATGGCTACACCTTC. Full variable domain (remainder filled in from reference TRBV19 and TRBJ1-2): DGGITQSPKYLFRKEGQNVTLSCEQNLNHDAMYWYRQDPGQGLRLIYYSQIVNDFQKGDIAEGYSVSREKKESFPLTVTSAQKNPTAFYLCASTRDRVYGYTFGSGTRLTVV.

Sample share makes this clonotype medium-sized. The chain recombines TRBV28 with TRBJ2-7; 10 nucleotides align to TRBD2. The germline gives CDR1 MDHEN, CDR2 SYDVKM. CDR3 length: 14 amino acids. J was trimmed by 2 bases and V by 2 bases; bases with no gene match: 0. CDR3 residues: CASSLLAGAYEQYF. The CDR3 bases are TGTGCCAGCAGTTTACTAGCGGGAGCCTACGAGCAGTACTTC.

In its sample, this clonotype is medium-sized. The rearrangement links TRBV7-8 to TRBJ2-1; 10 positions match TRBD2. V lost 5 bases, J lost 9 bases, and 1 base stayed unmatched. CDR3 size: 12 residues. Per germline, CDR1 SGHVS and CDR2 FQNEAQ. The CDR3 nucleotides are TGTGCCAGCAGCAGACTAGCGGGTGAGCAGTTCTTC. Translation: CASSRLAGEQFF.

In this sample, this clonotype is medium-sized. The chain has TRBV28 and TRBJ2-7; TRBD1 matches at 7 bases. The CDR3 totals 15 residues. V lost 2 bases to trimming and J lost 0 bases; unmatched junction nucleotides: 4. The germline gives CDR1 MDHEN, CDR2 SYDVKM. The CDR3 reads CASSLEAGGSYEQYF. In DNA form, the CDR3 reads TGTGCCAGCAGTTTAGAGGCAGGGGGCTCCTACGAGCAGTACTTC.

By share, this clonotype ranks as medium-sized. The rearrangement joins TRBV11-2 to TRBJ2-1, with no clear D. Germline V CDR1 and CDR2: SGHAT, FQNNGV. V dropped 4 bases and J dropped 5 bases, with 15 bases sitting between them. This CDR3 is built from 15 residues. In DNA form, the CDR3 reads TGTGCCAGCAGCTCCATTCTTGGAAGAAACAATGAGCAGTTCTTC. Its translation is CASSSILGRNNEQFF.

This clonotype is judged large. This rearrangement joins TRBV2 to TRBJ2-2; the D gene is possibly TRBD2 (6 bases). The ends were cut back, 8 bases at V and 5 bases at J, with 9 bases in the middle. The CDR3 is 12 residues long. CDR1 and CDR2 from the germline V gene are SNHLY and FYNNEI. The CDR3 nucleotides read TGTGCCAGCGGGGCGGGGACCGGGGAGCTGTTTTTT. It specifies CASGAGTGELFF.

This clonotype is termed medium-sized. This chain links TRBV28 with TRBJ2-6; D uncertain. Germline CDR1 and CDR2: MDHEN and SYDVKM. V gave up 7 bases and J gave up 0 bases, with 16 bases separating them. CDR3 length equals 17 residues. The CDR3 region is CASKAALPTSGANVLTF. In DNA, the CDR3 is TGTGCCAGCAAGGCGGCCCTCCCAACCTCTGGGGCCAACGTCCTGACTTTC.

In the case of this clonotype: This clone may be a read error of a much larger clone one base away. The chain recombines TRBV2 with TRBJ1-5; maybe TRBD1 (6 bases). The CDR3 has 16 amino acids. Germline values: CDR1 SNHLY, CDR2 FYNNEI. The CDR3 spells CVSKRTRGEGFQPQHF. CDR3 DNA: TGTGTCAGCAAAAGGACCAGGGGAGAGGGTTTCCAGCCCCAGCATTTT.

In its sample, this clonotype was seen a few times. This clone may be a read error of a much larger clone one base away. The chain employs TRBV7-2 and TRBJ2-1; TRBD2 might be the D (6 bases). Germline CDR1 and CDR2: SGHTA and FQGNSA. The CDR3 contains 15 residues. The CDR3 loop reads CASSLAAGSYNEQSF. The CDR3 region has the DNA TGTGCCAGCAGCTTAGCTGCGGGAAGCTACAATGAGCAGTCCTTC.

This clonotype qualifies as large. The chain uses TRBV28 and TRBJ2-7, with 8 bases identical to TRBD2. The CDR3 spans 15 residues. CDR1 and CDR2 from the germline V gene are MDHEN and SYDVKM. V lost 3 bases to trimming and J lost 5 bases; unmatched junction nucleotides: 9. CDR3 DNA sequence: TGTGCCAGCAGTTTTGAGACGGGAGGGCTCGACGAGCAGTACTTC. Amino acid sequence: CASSFETGGLDEQYF.

This clonotype was seen more than once but under ten times. In this CDR3 the conserved last residue, phenylalanine or tryptophan, is missing, so a read error is likely. The genes are TRBV25-1 and TRBJ2-7; D call uncertain. This CDR3 is 12 amino acids long. V gave up 2 bases and J gave up 4 bases, with 6 bases separating them. Germline V CDR1 and CDR2: MGHDK, SYGVNS. CDR3 sequence reads: CASSEVSYEQYS. In DNA form, the CDR3 reads TGTGCCAGCAGTGAAGTCAGTTACGAGCAGTACTCC.

This clonotype is labeled large. V is TRBV28 and J is TRBJ2-7, with 8 bases aligning to TRBD1. The CDR3 loop spans 15 amino acids. Per germline, CDR1 MDHEN and CDR2 SYDVKM. J was trimmed by 2 bases and V by 3 bases; bases with no gene match: 6. The CDR3 loop is CASSLGQEHPYEQYF. CDR3 DNA: TGTGCCAGCAGTTTGGGACAGGAGCATCCCTACGAGCAGTACTTC.

By proportion, this clonotype is large. The chain links TRBV28 to TRBJ2-7, with TRBD2 matching 11 bases. CDR1 is MDHEN and CDR2 is SYDVKM in the germline V gene. With 6 bases clipped from V and 5 bases from J, the junction kept 9 bases outside the gene matches. The CDR3 spans 15 residues. The CDR3 loop reads CASSRSGLAGDEQYF. As DNA, the CDR3 is TGTGCCAGCAGCCGATCCGGACTAGCGGGCGACGAGCAGTACTTC.

This clonotype is medium-sized in the sample. The rearrangement joins TRBV14 to TRBJ2-3; no clear D. This CDR3 region has 16 residues. Germline loops: CDR1 SGHDN, CDR2 FVKESK. Trimming stripped 0 bases from V and 5 bases from J, with 15 bases between. Here the CDR3 reads CASSQERSPRKDTQYF. The CDR3 coding sequence is TGTGCCAGCAGCCAAGAACGGAGTCCCCGAAAAGATACGCAGTATTTT.

In its sample, this clonotype is medium-sized. CDR3 region: CAISLPGSSYNEQFF. As DNA, the CDR3 is TGTGCCATTTCGCTCCCCGGGAGCTCCTACAATGAGCAGTTCTTC. This rearrangement joins TRBV25-1 to TRBJ2-1, with D possibly being TRBD2 (6 bases). CDR1 is MGHDK and CDR2 is SYGVNS in the germline V gene. The CDR3 length is 15 residues. V was clipped by 10 bases and J by 0 bases, with 16 bases between them.

This clonotype is judged medium-sized. The V gene is TRBV18, the J gene TRBJ1-5, with a possible D match to TRBD1 (5 bases). The germline V and J ends were trimmed by 3 bases and 0 bases, with 9 bases remaining between them. Germline-derived CDR1 and CDR2 are KGHSH and LQKENI. CDR3 length equals 15 residues. As DNA, the CDR3 is TGTGCCAGCTCACCTTTACAGGATAGCAATCAGCCCCAGCATTTT. This encodes CASSPLQDSNQPQHF. Full variable domain (missing parts from reference TRBV18 and TRBJ1-5): NAGVMQNPRHLVRRRGQEARLRCSPMKGHSHVYWYRQLPEEGLKFMVYLQKENIIDESGMPKERFSAEFPKEGPSILRIQQVVRGDSAAYFCASSPLQDSNQPQHFGDGTRLSIL.

This clonotype is medium-sized by share. This rearrangement joins TRBV7-2 to TRBJ2-1, with D possibly being TRBD1 (6 bases). V gave up 2 bases and J gave up 5 bases, with 16 bases separating them. The CDR3 covers 16 residues. Germline V gives CDR1 SGHTA, CDR2 FQGNSA. CDR3 amino acids: CASSLNALRGNNEQFF. The CDR3 DNA is TGTGCCAGCAGCTTAAATGCGTTGAGGGGGAACAATGAGCAGTTCTTC.

This clonotype is medium-sized by share. The chain links TRBV28 to TRBJ2-7, with D hard to call. V lost 3 bases to trimming and J lost 3 bases, with 6 bases between them. The CDR3 extends over 12 amino acids. Germline CDR1 MDHEN, CDR2 SYDVKM. The CDR3, as DNA: TGTGCCAGCAGTTTCATGAGCTACGAGCAGTACTTC. Residues: CASSFMSYEQYF.

A single count supports this clonotype. A much larger clone is a single base away; this may be a read error. The chain couples TRBV6-5 to TRBJ2-7; D is possibly TRBD1 (6 bases). V shed 6 bases and J shed 5 bases, with 17 bases lying between them. CDR3 size: 14 residues. Germline V gene sequence: CDR1 MNHEY, CDR2 SVGAGI. Written as DNA, the CDR3 is TGTGCCAGCAGCCCCGAGGACAGCAATCACGAGCAGTACTTC. Translating gives CASSPEDSNHEQYF.

In this sample, this clonotype is medium-sized. The chain is built from TRBV23-1 and TRBJ1-5; D may be TRBD1 (5 bases). TRBV23-1 is placed among ORFs of uncertain function. V lost 3 bases, J lost 3 bases, and 12 bases lay in between. This CDR3 is built from 15 residues. CDR3 bases: TGCGCCAGCAGTCACGCCCAGGGATTCAATCAGCCCCAGCATTTT. Translated, it gives CASSHAQGFNQPQHF.

By frequency in the sample, this clonotype is medium-sized. The chain employs TRBV6-5 and TRBJ1-1, with a weak D call TRBD1 (6 bases). Germline CDR1 is MNHEY and CDR2 is SVGAGI. This CDR3 region has 14 residues. Between the trimmed V and J ends, which lost 11 bases and 0 bases, there was a span of 16 bases. This CDR3 is CAARDTELNTEAFF. DNA of the CDR3: TGTGCCGCCAGGGACACGGAGTTGAACACTGAAGCTTTCTTT.

This clonotype qualifies as medium-sized. The chain employs TRBV28 and TRBJ2-7, with TRBD1 matching 8 bases. V lost 4 bases and J lost 1; bases outside the gene matches: 3. Per the germline V gene, CDR1 is MDHEN and CDR2 is SYDVKM. CDR3 length: 14 amino acids. The CDR3 DNA reads TGTGCCAGCAGTTCTCGGACAGGGTCCTACGAGCAGTACTTC. It encodes CASSSRTGSYEQYF.

By sample share, this clonotype is large. This chain links TRBV27 with TRBJ1-2; 7 positions match TRBD1. This CDR3 comprises 14 residues. CDR1 and CDR2 (germline): MNHEY, SMNVEV (reference sequence). Trimming cost V 6 bases and J 4 bases; bases outside gene matches: 8. CDR3 in DNA: TGTGCCAGCAGGGAACAGGGGAACCTCTATGGCTACACCTTC. Translation gives CASREQGNLYGYTF.

CDR3 nucleotides: TGCAGTGCTAACACGGGGGTACAAGAGACCCAGTACTTC. This gives the protein CSANTGVQETQYF. This chain links TRBV20-1 with TRBJ2-5; D possibly corresponds to TRBD2 (6 bases). Germline CDR1 DFQATT, CDR2 SNEGSKA (reference sequence). V lost 4 bases, J lost 2 bases, and 11 bases lay in between. This CDR3 comprises 13 residues.